The next 2 T cell receptor beta chains were all read from a single sample in a study of control samples from healthy donors and cancer patients. Generated by immunoSEQ multiplex PCR, the TCRdb table keeps only in-frame clones and is missing some. The sample lists about 220,000 clones, roughly 94% occurring once. The material sequenced was blood. Receptor source: a man aged 50 to 60 in good health.

This chain links TRBV7-7 with TRBJ2-2, with TRBD2 as a possible D gene (6 bases). Germline assignment: CDR1 SSHAT and CDR2 FNYEAQ (reference sequence). This CDR3 is built from 14 residues. CDR3 nucleotides: TGTGCTAGCGGCACCGGAGGGTACACCGGGGAGCTGTTTTTT. It yields the protein CASGTGGYTGELFF.

The gene calls are TRBV5-1 and TRBJ1-4, with D unresolved. Trimming shortened V by 0 bases and J by 7 bases, and 10 bases separated the two germline ends. Looked up from germline, CDR1 is SGHRS and CDR2 is YFSETQ. The CDR3 has 14 amino acids. The CDR3 bases are TGCGCCAGCAGCTTGGAGTCTGGGGTTGAAAAACTGTTTTTT. Its protein is CASSLESGVEKLFF.